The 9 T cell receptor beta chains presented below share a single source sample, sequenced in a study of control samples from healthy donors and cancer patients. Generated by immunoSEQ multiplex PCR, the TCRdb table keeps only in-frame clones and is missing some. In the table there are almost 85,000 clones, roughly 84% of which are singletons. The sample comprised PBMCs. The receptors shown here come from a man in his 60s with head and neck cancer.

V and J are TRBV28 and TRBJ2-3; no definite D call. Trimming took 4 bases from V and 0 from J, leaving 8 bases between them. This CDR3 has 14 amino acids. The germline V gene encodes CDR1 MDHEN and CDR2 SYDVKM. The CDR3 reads CASSWGTSTDTQYF. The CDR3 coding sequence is TGTGCCAGCAGTTGGGGTACAAGCACAGATACGCAGTATTTT.

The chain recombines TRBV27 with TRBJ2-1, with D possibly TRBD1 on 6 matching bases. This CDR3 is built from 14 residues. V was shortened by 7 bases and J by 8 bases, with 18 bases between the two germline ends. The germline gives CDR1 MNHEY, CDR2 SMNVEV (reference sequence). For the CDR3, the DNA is TGTGCCAGCAAGGACAGCACTTTACACTATGAGCAGTTCTTC. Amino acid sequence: CASKDSTLHYEQFF.

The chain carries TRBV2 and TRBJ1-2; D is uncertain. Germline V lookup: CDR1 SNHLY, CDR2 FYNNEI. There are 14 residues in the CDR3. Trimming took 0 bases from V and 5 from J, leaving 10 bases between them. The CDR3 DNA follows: TGTGCCAGCAGTGAAGCGTCGAGGGCGTATGGCTACACCTTC. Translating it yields CASSEASRAYGYTF.

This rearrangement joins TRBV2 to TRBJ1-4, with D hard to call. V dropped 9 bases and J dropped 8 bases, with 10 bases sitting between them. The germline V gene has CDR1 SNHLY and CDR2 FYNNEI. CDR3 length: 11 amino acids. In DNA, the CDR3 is TGTGCCAGTCGTAATTCCGAAAAACTGTTTTTT. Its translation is CASRNSEKLFF.

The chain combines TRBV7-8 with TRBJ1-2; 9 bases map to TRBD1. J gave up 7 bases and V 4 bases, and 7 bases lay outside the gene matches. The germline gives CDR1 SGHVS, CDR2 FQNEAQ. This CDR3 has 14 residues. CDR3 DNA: TGTGCCAGCAGCTCAGAACAGGGGGCGTCTGGCTACACCTTC. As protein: CASSSEQGASGYTF.

The DNA of the CDR3 is TGTGCCAGTAGTGATTTGGCAGATTACTATCAGCCCCAGCATTTT. Translation: CASSDLADYYQPQHF. The chain recombines TRBV19 with TRBJ1-5, with D unresolved. The CDR3 runs to 15 residues. Trimming left V 5 bases short and J 5 bases short, with 16 bases between. Germline CDR1 and CDR2: LNHDA and SQIVND (reference sequence).

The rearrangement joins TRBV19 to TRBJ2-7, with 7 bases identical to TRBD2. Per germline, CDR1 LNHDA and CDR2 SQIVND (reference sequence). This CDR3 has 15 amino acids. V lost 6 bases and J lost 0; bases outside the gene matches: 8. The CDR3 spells CASSEGRESSYEQYF. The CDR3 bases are TGTGCCAGTAGCGAAGGGAGGGAGAGCTCCTACGAGCAGTACTTC.

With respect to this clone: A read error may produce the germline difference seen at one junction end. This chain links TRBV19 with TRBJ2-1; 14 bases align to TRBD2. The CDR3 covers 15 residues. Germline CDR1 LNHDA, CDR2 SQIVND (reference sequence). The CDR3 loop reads CASTAKTSGRAGVVF. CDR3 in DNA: TGTGCCAGTACCGCCAAGACTAGCGGGAGGGCCGGCGTTGTCTTC.

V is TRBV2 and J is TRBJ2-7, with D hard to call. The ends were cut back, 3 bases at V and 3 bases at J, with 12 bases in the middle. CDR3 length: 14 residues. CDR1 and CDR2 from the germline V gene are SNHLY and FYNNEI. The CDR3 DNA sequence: TGTGCCAGCAGTGAGCCCGGTTCGATCTACGAGCAGTACTTC. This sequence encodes CASSEPGSIYEQYF.